This is a list of T cell receptor beta chains from one sample in a study of blood T cell repertoires in COVID-19. The data were produced by immunoSEQ multiplex PCR, yet TCRdb's version contains in-frame clones alone and is incomplete. This sample has 45,000 to 65,000 clones, with 91% found just once. The source material was peripheral blood. Receptors were obtained from a human donor in a cohort sampled during active COVID-19. Each CDR3 is given with its conserved first and last residue. Fields, in order: J gene, V gene, CDR3 protein.

TRBJ2-3 TRBV4-3 CASSQKLTDTQYF
TRBJ1-5 TRBV6-6 CASSYADQPQHF
TRBJ1-5 TRBV29-1 CSVVHSNQPQHF
TRBJ2-2 TRBV5-8 CASSLRVTGELFF
TRBJ2-7 TRBV27 CASAFDSNYEQYF
TRBJ2-2 TRBV6-6 CASSYETRTGELFF
TRBJ1-2 TRBV27 CASSSKPENLPRGYTF
TRBJ1-5 TRBV7-2 CASSLAITGGQPQHF
TRBJ1-2 TRBV6-1 CASSDAGNYGYTF
TRBJ1-2 TRBV18 CASSPPSNNYGYTF
TRBJ1-5 TRBV18 CASSRTGGSQPQHF
TRBJ2-3 TRBV7-2 CASSWGGAGTDTQYF
TRBJ1-1 TRBV6-1 CASSEPGHLNTEAFF
TRBJ1-2 TRBV7-5 CARSLGATGRDRGYGYTF
TRBJ2-7 TRBV19 CASSKTSLYEQYF
TRBJ1-4 TRBV28 CASTPFGGPGKLFF
TRBJ1-2 TRBV6-6 CASSSRTGGNYGYTF
TRBJ2-1 TRBV19 CASMGAGRLINNEQFF
TRBJ1-5 TRBV19 CASSPGYGTGGSQPQHF
TRBJ1-2 TRBV7-8 CASSLDPTGPYGYTF
TRBJ1-4 TRBV20-1 CSASRGANEKLFF
TRBJ1-1 TRBV19 CASSIGVTEAFF
TRBJ1-3 TRBV5-4 CASSRQGYGNTIYF
TRBJ2-5 TRBV7-3 CASSLQGASAETQYF
TRBJ2-6 TRBV10-2 CASSVAGGANVLTF
TRBJ1-5 TRBV19 CATRRDNIYNQPQHF
TRBJ2-7 TRBV5-1 CASSLTRGEQYF
TRBJ2-3 TRBV5-6 CASTRLVGVYTDTQYF
TRBJ1-6 TRBV6-5 CASSYQLVTHNSPLHF
TRBJ2-7 TRBV19 CASSIPGIIYEQYF
TRBJ1-1 TRBV3-1/TRBV3-2 CASSREGQGGTEAFF
TRBJ2-1 TRBV4-1 CASSQTSLYINNEQFF
TRBJ2-7 TRBV9 CASSVGEQGAIYEQYF
TRBJ1-6 TRBV2 CASSSKTGQGSPLHF
TRBJ2-7 TRBV6-5 CASSYSEARGTQYF
TRBJ2-1 TRBV7-9 CASSPSSPPEQFF
TRBJ2-5 TRBV7-2 CASSIREQETQYF
TRBJ2-3 TRBV2 CASGLEGTDTQYF
TRBJ2-1 TRBV19 CASSLAGGPGNEQFF
TRBJ2-5 TRBV11-2 CASSPRLVETQYF
TRBJ1-1 TRBV25-1 CASSEWDRGTEAFF
TRBJ2-7 TRBV9 CASSATPGGVTHEQYF
TRBJ2-3 TRBV7-9 CASSLTGGSDTQYF
TRBJ1-1 TRBV7-3 CASSSLGRSTEAFF
TRBJ1-6 TRBV29-1 CSARQGYNSPLHF
TRBJ2-3 TRBV11-3 CASSSRGTDTQYF
TRBJ2-5 TRBV5-4 CASSLAQKLQETQYF
TRBJ2-5 TRBV11-2 CASSAPDREETQYF
TRBJ2-7 TRBV29-1 CSVEMSAYEQYF
TRBJ2-1 TRBV27 CASSPTSGSSYNEQFF